The 26 T cell receptor beta chains below all came from one sample that was sequenced in a study of blood T cells in healthy people across ages. A second PCR of about 7 to 11 cycles used a sample-barcoded 5' primer and a J-beta primer mix. From the 5' RACE reads, TCRdb called clonotypes with MiXCR, one entry per CDR3 protein. The table has approximately 700,000 distinct CDR3 sequences, about a third seen once; the top ten hold about 16%. Sequencing was performed on blood. The receptors originated from a woman aged 80 or over in good health.

This chain joins TRBV27 and TRBJ1-1, with TRBD1 as a possible D gene (5 bases). Germline V gene sequence: CDR1 MNHEY, CDR2 SMNVEV (reference sequence). The CDR3 runs 15 residues. The ends were cut back, 6 bases at V and 1 base at J, with 15 bases in the middle. In DNA form, the CDR3 reads TGTGCCAGCAGGCGGGGGATCGACAGGAACACTGAAGCTTTCTTT. Protein: CASRRGIDRNTEAFF.

The table lists this clonotype with many counts. The chain joins TRBV20-1 to TRBJ2-1, with D possibly being TRBD1 or TRBD2 (6 bases each). The CDR3 is 14 residues long. Germline V CDR1 and CDR2: DFQATT, SNEGSKA (reference sequence). Trimming left V 1 base short and J 7 bases short, with 14 bases between. As DNA, the CDR3 is TGCAGTGCTAGAGTTGGGGGGCGCAGAAATGAGCAGTTCTTC. Amino acid sequence: CSARVGGRRNEQFF.

This clonotype came up a few times. The chain combines TRBV5-1 with TRBJ2-1; weak D call: TRBD1 (7 bases). Matching the DNA end better, TRBJ2-7 makes the J call doubtful. The germline CDR1 and CDR2 sequences are SGHRS and YFSETQ. The CDR3 has 15 residues. CDR3 coding DNA: TGCGCCAGCAGCTTAGTACAGGGGAGGAACAATGAGCAGTACTTC. Its translation is CASSLVQGRNNEQYF.

This clonotype was observed many times. The V call is TRBV20-1, the J call TRBJ1-1, with TRBD1 identical over 7 bases. The CDR3 is made up of 12 amino acids. The germline V gene encodes CDR1 DFQATT and CDR2 SNEGSKA (reference sequence). J lost 4 bases, V lost 6 bases, and 5 bases had no gene match. CDR3: CSALTGLTEAFF. The CDR3 DNA reads as TGCAGTGCCCTGACAGGGCTCACTGAAGCTTTCTTT.

This clonotype was found once. The J gene is TRBJ2-1, the V gene TRBV6-2 or TRBV6-3; D is uncertain. This CDR3 is 13 amino acids long. CDR1 and CDR2 from the germline V gene are MNHEY and SVGEGT. Deletions cut 5 bases from V and 8 bases from J, with 13 bases between. CDR3 loop: CASSTPSLYEQFF. The CDR3 DNA follows: TGTGCCAGCAGTACCCCTAGTCTCTATGAGCAGTTCTTC.

As for this clonotype: A read error may be the cause here, since a much bigger clone is one base away. The CDR3 bases are TGTGCCAGCAACTTAAAGGGAGGCGAGCAGTACTTC. Protein sequence: CASNLKGGEQYF. V usage is TRBV13 and J usage is TRBJ2-7; D may be TRBD2 (6 bases). The CDR3 spans 12 residues. CDR1 and CDR2 (germline): PRHDT, FYEKMQ (reference sequence).

This clonotype was counted a single time. The chain links TRBV27 to TRBJ1-2; TRBD1 matches 9 bases. The J segment lost 7 bases and the V segment lost 0 bases, leaving 9 bases of the junction unmatched. The CDR3 is made up of 16 amino acids. Per the germline V gene, CDR1 is MNHEY and CDR2 is SMNVEV (reference sequence). The CDR3 bases are TGTGCCAGCAGTTTATCCCCGGGACAGGGTGAGGCTGGCTACACCTTC. Its protein is CASSLSPGQGEAGYTF.

This clonotype was counted many times. The chain joins TRBV2 to TRBJ2-1; TRBD1 is a possible D gene (6 bases). Germline V gives CDR1 SNHLY, CDR2 FYNNEI. The CDR3 extends over 16 amino acids. V shed 6 bases and J shed 3 bases, with 18 bases lying between them. The CDR3 DNA follows: TGTGCCAGCAGACCCAAGGGGGTAGGGAACTACAATGAGCAGTTCTTC. It is translated as CASRPKGVGNYNEQFF.

Many counts were recorded for this clonotype. V gene TRBV29-1 combines with J gene TRBJ1-2; 7 bases agree with TRBD1. Trimming at V came to 8 bases and at J to 7 bases, leaving 13 bases not matched to a gene. The germline gives CDR1 SQVTM, CDR2 ANQGSEA. The CDR3 is made up of 13 amino acids. CDR3 protein: CSFGQVDRLGYTF. CDR3 coding DNA: TGCAGCTTTGGACAGGTCGATCGACTTGGCTACACCTTC.

This clonotype was recorded at least ten times. V and J are TRBV7-9 and TRBJ2-1, with 9 nucleotides matching TRBD1. In germline, CDR1 is SEHNR, CDR2 FQNEAQ (reference sequence). The CDR3 is 11 amino acids. V was pared by 6 bases and J by 15 bases, with 6 bases of the junction left unmatched. The CDR3 DNA sequence: TGTGCCAGCAGTAATAAGGGACAGGGGTTCTTC. It is translated as CASSNKGQGFF. The entire variable domain, with the rest obtained from reference TRBV7-9 and TRBJ2-1, is as follows: DTGVSQNPRHKITKRGQNVTFRCDPISEHNRLYWYRQTLGQGPEFLTYFQNEAQLEKSRLLSDRFSAERPKGSFSTLEIQRTEQGDSAMYLCASSNKGQGFFGPGTRLTVL.

In its sample, this clonotype was seen once. A read error may explain this, as a much larger clone is one base away. The rearrangement uses TRBV5-1 and TRBJ1-2; maybe TRBD1 (6 bases). CDR1 and CDR2 (germline): SGHRS, YFSETQ. V was cut by 4 bases and J by 4 bases, with 17 bases left in between. The CDR3 runs to 15 residues. CDR3 in DNA: TGCGCCAGCAGCAGGACGGGACAAGAACGCTATGGCTACACCTTC. It is translated as CASSRTGQERYGYTF.

This chain uses TRBV12-3 or TRBV12-4 with TRBJ2-1; no firm D call. This CDR3 region has 12 residues. V was cut by 1 base and J by 12 bases, with 10 bases left in between. The CDR3 is CASSLEAAGQFF. For the CDR3, the DNA is TGTGCCAGCAGTTTAGAGGCAGCCGGGCAGTTCTTC.

This clonotype was detected once. CDR3: CASSLSGANEQFF. The CDR3 coding sequence is TGTGCCAGCAGCTTAAGTGGGGCCAATGAGCAGTTCTTC. The rearrangement joins TRBV12-3 or TRBV12-4 to TRBJ2-1; tentative D call: TRBD1 (5 bases). The ends were cut back, 6 bases at V and 6 bases at J, with 12 bases in the middle. This CDR3 region has 13 residues.

Details on this clonotype: Possible read error: a much larger clone is one base away. As the CDR3 is not closed by the conserved phenylalanine or tryptophan, this likely results from a read error. CDR3 sequence: CASSKDERGLEAFC. CDR3 bases: TGCGCCAGCAGCAAGGACGAGCGGGGGCTTGAAGCTTTCTGT. The J gene is TRBJ1-1, the V gene TRBV5-1; possible D gene TRBD1, 6 bases. V shed 4 bases and J shed 7 bases, with 17 bases lying between them. CDR3 length: 14 residues. Germline V gives CDR1 SGHRS, CDR2 YFSETQ.

Notes on this clonotype: A much bigger clone sits one base away, suggesting this may be a read error. J is TRBJ2-7 and V is TRBV6-5; TRBD2 matches at 8 bases. Germline trimming cut 5 bases from V and 2 bases from J; bases unmatched to any gene: 8. This CDR3 region has 15 residues. Germline CDR1 MNHEY, CDR2 SVGAGI. In DNA form, the CDR3 reads TGTGCCAGCAGTCGAACTAGCGGAGCTACCTACGAGCAGTACTTC. Protein product: CASSRTSGATYEQYF.

This clonotype was seen at least ten times. The J gene is TRBJ1-2, the V gene TRBV20-1; D unclear. Trimming took 3 bases from V and 3 from J, leaving 17 bases between them. Germline assignment: CDR1 DFQATT and CDR2 SNEGSKA (reference sequence). The CDR3 covers 15 residues. The CDR3 region is CSASPATQADYGYTF. The DNA for the CDR3 is TGCAGTGCTAGCCCCGCCACCCAGGCCGACTATGGCTACACCTTC.

The CDR3 coding sequence is TGTGCCAGCAGTTATCGGACAGGGTCGGAAAAACTGTTTTTT. This gives the protein CASSYRTGSEKLFF. The rearrangement links TRBV28 to TRBJ1-4, with 8 bases identical to TRBD1. Trimming removed 4 bases from V and 8 bases from J; junction bases left unmatched: 6. There are 14 residues in the CDR3. Germline V lookup: CDR1 MDHEN, CDR2 SYDVKM. Looking up the rest from reference TRBV28 and TRBJ1-4 gives the full variable domain: DVKVTQSSRYLVKRTGEKVFLECVQDMDHENMFWYRQDPGLGLRLIYFSYDVKMKEKGDIPEGYSVSREKKERFSLILESASTNQTSMYLCASSYRTGSEKLFFGSGTQLSVL.

This clonotype turned up a few times. The chain has TRBV20-1 and TRBJ1-1; D ambiguous. Germline CDR1 is DFQATT and CDR2 is SNEGSKA (reference sequence). Trimming took off 4 bases at V and 2 bases at J, with 5 bases between the two ends. This CDR3 has 11 residues. In nucleotides, the CDR3 is TGCAGTGCTAATCGAAACACTGAAGCTTTCTTT. This gives the protein CSANRNTEAFF.

This clonotype was counted ten times or more. This chain connects TRBV6-1 to TRBJ2-3; the match to TRBD2 covers 10 bases. CDR1 MNHNS and CDR2 SASEGT come from the germline V gene. The CDR3 runs to 15 residues. J was trimmed by 0 bases and V by 5 bases; bases with no gene match: 2. The CDR3 loop is CASSKLAGSTDTQYF. As DNA, the CDR3 is TGTGCCAGCAGTAAACTAGCGGGGAGCACAGATACGCAGTATTTT.

This chain links TRBV24-1 with TRBJ1-2; D uncertain. CDR1 and CDR2 from the germline V gene are KGHDR and SFDVKD. The V end lost 7 bases, the J end lost 2 bases, and 10 bases lay between the germline ends. The CDR3 has 13 amino acids. The CDR3 spells CATRDPPNYGYTF. As DNA, the CDR3 is TGTGCCACCAGGGACCCGCCGAACTATGGCTACACCTTC.

This chain joins TRBV19 and TRBJ2-4, with D tentatively TRBD1 or TRBD2 (6 bases each). This CDR3 comprises 18 residues. Per the germline V gene, CDR1 is LNHDA and CDR2 is SQIVND (reference sequence). Trimming shortened V by 7 bases and J by 13 bases, and 35 bases separated the two germline ends. Here the CDR3 DNA reads TGTGCCAGTAAATCCTGGGGGTCCGTCGGGGGCGCTTACAATGAGCAGTACTTC. As protein: CASKSWGSVGGAYNEQYF.

This chain uses TRBV21-1 with TRBJ2-3; TRBD2 reflects the table's D call only, with no check against the DNA. TRBV21-1 is flagged as a pseudogene. CDR3 length equals 18 residues. The chain's CDR3 is CASSKAGTSGANTDTQDF. The CDR3 region has the DNA TGTGCCAGCAGCAAAGCTGGCACTAGCGGGGCGAACACAGATACGCAGGATTTT.

This chain links TRBV2 with TRBJ1-1, with D uncertain. The CDR3 totals 13 residues. Germline lookup yields CDR1 SNHLY and CDR2 FYNNEI. Trimming left V 0 bases short and J 4 bases short, with 6 bases between. For the CDR3, the DNA is TGTGCCAGCAGTGAAGCCCCAGCCACTGAAGCTTTCTTT. Its protein is CASSEAPATEAFF.

This clonotype occurred many times. This chain joins TRBV7-2 and TRBJ2-1; D not resolved. Trimming stripped 4 bases from V and 3 bases from J, with 10 bases between. CDR1 is SGHTA and CDR2 is FQGNSA in the germline V gene. This CDR3 is built from 14 residues. The CDR3 is CASSSPLGYNEQFF. DNA for the CDR3: TGTGCCAGCAGCTCCCCCCTCGGCTACAATGAGCAGTTCTTC.

The J gene is TRBJ2-5, the V gene TRBV7-2; 8 positions agree with TRBD2. Trimming cost V 5 bases and J 6 bases; bases outside gene matches: 11. The germline V gene encodes CDR1 SGHTA and CDR2 FQGNSA. The CDR3 sequence is 15 residues long. DNA of the CDR3: TGTGCCAGCAGCCCAACGGGGGGGCTCGAGAAGACCCAGTACTTC. Protein: CASSPTGGLEKTQYF.

At least ten counts were recorded for this clonotype. The chain couples TRBV6-5 to TRBJ2-7; the match to TRBD1 covers 7 bases. With V trimmed by 0 bases and J by 6 bases, 5 bases remained unmatched. The CDR3 is 14 amino acids. Looked up from germline, CDR1 is MNHEY and CDR2 is SVGAGI. The CDR3 DNA follows: TGTGCCAGCAGTTACTCGAGGGGGCTTGGCGAGCAGTACTTC. Amino acids: CASSYSRGLGEQYF.